The clone carrying this TCR beta chain was picked up a small number of times. Its antigen is not known. TCRdb reprocessed the reads with MiXCR, giving one entry per CDR3 protein. The sample holds roughly 630,000 distinct CDR3 sequences; approximately 24% are singletons and the top ten take 8%. This specimen belongs to a study of T cell repertoires in cytomegalovirus infection. In germline, CDR1 is DFQATT, CDR2 SNEGSKA (reference sequence). This CDR3 comprises 16 residues. V dropped 3 bases and J dropped 6; count of bases not matched to a gene: 7. Whole-study results and caveats: HLA-C-restricted CMV-specific TCR beta clonotypes were dominant in the ex vivo response.

Sequenced input: CD8+ T cells from PBMCs. The V and J genes are TRBV20-1 and TRBJ2-2, with TRBD2 matching over 13 bases. The source of this sequence is a human donor in good health (CMV status not recorded). Some clones in this sample may be carry-over from other donors' samples. The CDR3 loop is CSASHGLAGVPGELFF. The CDR3 nucleotides read TGCAGTGCTAGTCACGGACTAGCGGGGGTTCCCGGGGAGCTGTTTTTT.